This is a list of T cell receptor beta chains from one sample in a study of T-cell memory formation after mild COVID-19. TCRdb reanalysed the 5' RACE reads using MiXCR and keeps one entry per CDR3 protein. Among more than 200,000 distinct CDR3 sequences, over 15% were seen once, and the ten largest hold about 3.5%. The sequenced sample was PBMCs or a T cell subset sorted from them (not recorded which). These receptors were collected from a man between 18 and 35 years old who had mild COVID-19 (a few samples of this study predate the infection). Cell type and time point are not known. Both conserved end residues are part of each CDR3. The D gene is left open where the match is weak. Clone size appears in some rows only: once, few, many, or a class for an expanded clone.

D,J,size,V,CDR3,DNA
.,TRBJ2-5,.,TRBV7-8,CASSLVAAGLQETQYF,TGTGCCAGCAGCTTGGTCGCAGCAGGGCTGCAAGAGACCCAGTACTTC
TRBD1,TRBJ2-3,few,TRBV6-2/TRBV6-3,CASSPRGPADTQYF,TGTGCCAGCAGCCCCAGGGGGCCAGCAGATACGCAGTATTTT
TRBD1,TRBJ1-5,many,TRBV5-1,CASSSGQGNQPQHF,TGTGCCAGCAGTTCCGGACAGGGCAATCAGCCCCAGCATTTT
.,TRBJ1-2,few,TRBV7-9,CASSSPGGYGYTF,TGTGCCAGCAGCTCACCGGGTGGTTATGGCTACACCTTC
TRBD2,TRBJ2-1,.,TRBV4-3,CASSYLAGGAPGEQFF,TGCGCCAGCAGCTATTTAGCGGGGGGCGCCCCAGGAGAGCAGTTCTTC
.,TRBJ1-1,.,TRBV27,CASSPPWEGEAFF,TGTGCCAGCAGTCCCCCATGGGAGGGGGAAGCTTTCTTT
.,TRBJ2-7,once,TRBV2,CASRGLAYEQYF,TGTGCCAGCAGGGGACTGGCCTACGAGCAGTACTTC
.,TRBJ1-5,few,TRBV30,CAQSGGDNQPQHF,TGTGCCCAATCGGGGGGGGACAATCAGCCCCAGCATTTT
.,TRBJ2-3,few,TRBV7-3,CASSSQLGSTDTQYF,TGTGCCAGCAGCTCCCAGTTGGGAAGCACAGATACGCAGTATTTT
TRBD2,TRBJ2-1,few,TRBV5-4,CASSLAGGLEEQFF,TGTGCCAGCAGCTTAGCGGGGGGGCTTGAAGAGCAGTTCTTC
.,TRBJ2-5,few,TRBV4-3,CASSQKSRGEETQYF,TGCGCCAGCAGCCAAAAGAGTAGGGGGGAGGAGACCCAGTACTTC
TRBD1,TRBJ1-3,.,TRBV11-2,CASSLRTGTSGNTIYF,TGTGCCAGCAGCTTAAGGACAGGCACCTCTGGAAACACCATATATTTT
TRBD1,TRBJ1-1,few,TRBV2,CASISDRGLGEAFF,TGTGCCAGCATTAGTGACAGGGGGCTAGGTGAAGCTTTCTTT
.,TRBJ1-2,few,TRBV4-1,CASSQDSSRGYGYTF,TGCGCCAGCAGCCAAGATAGTTCCAGGGGCTATGGCTACACCTTC
.,TRBJ1-2,few,TRBV20-1,CSADRDYGYTF,TGCAGTGCTGACAGAGACTATGGCTACACCTTC
.,TRBJ2-4,.,TRBV7-3,CASSHGGPGDIQYF,TGTGCCAGCAGCCACGGGGGACCTGGAGACATTCAGTACTTC
.,TRBJ1-2,once,TRBV21-1,CASSKEARDDGYTF,TGTGCCAGCAGCAAAGAGGCCAGGGATGATGGCTACACCTTC
TRBD1,TRBJ1-5,.,TRBV6-5,CASSQRQGRQPQHF,TGTGCCAGCAGTCAAAGACAGGGGCGGCAGCCCCAGCATTTT
.,TRBJ2-7,few,TRBV7-2,CASSPTTTLGEQYF,TGTGCCAGCAGCCCGACGACCACCCTGGGAGAGCAGTACTTC
TRBD1,TRBJ1-1,few,TRBV5-1,CASSLQGQGSNTEAFF,TGCGCCAGCAGCTTGCAAGGACAGGGATCAAATACTGAAGCTTTCTTT
.,TRBJ1-5,few,TRBV28,CASSEQGLSQHF,TGTGCCAGCAGCGAACAAGGGTTGTCCCAGCATTTT
TRBD2,TRBJ2-3,few,TRBV5-1,CASSLGLVSPDTQYF,TGCGCCAGCAGCCTCGGACTAGTCAGCCCAGATACGCAGTATTTT
.,TRBJ1-5,few,TRBV12-3/TRBV12-4,CASTQQEGDYQPQHF,TGTGCCAGCACTCAACAGGAAGGGGACTATCAGCCCCAGCATTTT
.,TRBJ1-5,.,TRBV6-1,CASSVGVQPQHF,TGTGCCAGCAGTGTTGGGGTTCAGCCCCAGCATTTT
.,TRBJ1-2,.,TRBV6-5,CASSYHPGRSEGYTF,TGTGCCAGCAGTTACCATCCAGGGAGGTCAGAAGGCTACACCTTC
.,TRBJ2-2,few,TRBV24-1,CATSDYITGELFF,TGTGCCACCAGTGACTATATAACCGGGGAGCTGTTTTTT
.,TRBJ1-2,many,TRBV20-1,CRRSSGEYGYTF,TGCAGGCGATCCTCTGGGGAGTATGGCTACACCTTC
.,TRBJ2-4,.,TRBV12-3/TRBV12-4,CASSRIGIQYF,TGTGCCAGCAGTCGCATTGGCATTCAGTACTTC
.,TRBJ2-1,few,TRBV24-1,CATSGTPPNEQFF,TGTGCCACCAGTGGGACTCCACCTAATGAGCAGTTCTTC
TRBD1,TRBJ1-2,once,TRBV3-1,CATSHPARDRGHGYTF,TGTGCCACCAGCCACCCGGCCCGGGACAGGGGACATGGCTACACCTTC
.,TRBJ1-1,few,TRBV12-3/TRBV12-4,CASSFWGADTEAFF,TGTGCCAGCAGTTTTTGGGGGGCGGACACTGAAGCTTTCTTT
.,TRBJ2-7,.,TRBV6-5,CASRRNPYEQYF,TGTGCCAGCAGGCGGAACCCCTACGAGCAGTACTTC
TRBD1,TRBJ1-5,many,TRBV7-2,CASSRDRGYQPQHF,TGTGCCAGCAGCCGTGACAGGGGTTATCAGCCCCAGCATTTT
TRBD1,TRBJ2-7,.,TRBV12-3/TRBV12-4,CASSLALRGQGWYEQYF,TGTGCCAGCAGTTTAGCGCTAAGAGGACAGGGGTGGTACGAGCAGTACTTC
.,TRBJ1-1,few,TRBV6-5,CASKPGQLNTEAFF,TGTGCCAGCAAGCCGGGACAACTTAACACTGAAGCTTTCTTT